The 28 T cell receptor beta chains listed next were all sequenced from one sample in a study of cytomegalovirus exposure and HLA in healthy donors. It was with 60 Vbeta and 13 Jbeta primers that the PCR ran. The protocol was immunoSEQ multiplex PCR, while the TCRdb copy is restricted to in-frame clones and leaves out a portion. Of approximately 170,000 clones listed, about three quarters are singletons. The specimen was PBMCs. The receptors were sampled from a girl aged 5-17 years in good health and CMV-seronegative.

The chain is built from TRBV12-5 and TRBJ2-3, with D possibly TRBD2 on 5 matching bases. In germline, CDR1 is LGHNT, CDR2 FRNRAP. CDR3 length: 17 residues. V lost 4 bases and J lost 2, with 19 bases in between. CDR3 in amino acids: CASGSGETGPVTDTQYF. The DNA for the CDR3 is TGTGCTAGTGGTTCCGGGGAGACGGGCCCGGTCACAGATACGCAGTATTTT.

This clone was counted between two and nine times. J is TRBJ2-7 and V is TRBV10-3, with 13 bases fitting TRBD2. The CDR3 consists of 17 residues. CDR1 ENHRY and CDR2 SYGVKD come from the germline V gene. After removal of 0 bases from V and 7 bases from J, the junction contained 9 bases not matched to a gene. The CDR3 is CAISESTGLAGTGEQYF. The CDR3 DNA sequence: TGTGCCATCAGTGAGTCGACGGGACTAGCGGGGACGGGGGAGCAGTACTTC.

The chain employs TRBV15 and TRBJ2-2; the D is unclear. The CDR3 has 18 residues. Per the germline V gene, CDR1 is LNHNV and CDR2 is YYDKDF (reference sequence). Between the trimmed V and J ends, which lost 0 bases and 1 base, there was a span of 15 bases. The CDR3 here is CATSRDLMAGQNTGELFF. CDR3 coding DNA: TGTGCCACCAGCAGAGATCTCATGGCAGGCCAGAACACCGGGGAGCTGTTTTTT.

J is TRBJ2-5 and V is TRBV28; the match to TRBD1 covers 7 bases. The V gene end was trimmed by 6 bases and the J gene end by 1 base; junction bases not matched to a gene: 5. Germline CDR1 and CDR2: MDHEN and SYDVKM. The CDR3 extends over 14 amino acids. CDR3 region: CASSPTGIQETQYF. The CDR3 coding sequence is TGTGCCAGCAGCCCGACAGGGATCCAAGAGACCCAGTACTTC.

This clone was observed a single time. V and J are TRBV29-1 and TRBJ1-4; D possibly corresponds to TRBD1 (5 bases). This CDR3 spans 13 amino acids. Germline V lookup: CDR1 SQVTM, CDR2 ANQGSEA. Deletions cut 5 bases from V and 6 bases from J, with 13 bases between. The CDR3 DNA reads TGCAGCGTTTTCAGGGTCCAGGATGAAAAACTGTTTTTT. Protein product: CSVFRVQDEKLFF. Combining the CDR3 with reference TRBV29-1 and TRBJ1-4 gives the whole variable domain SAVISQKPSRDICQRGTSLTIQCQVDSQVTMMFWYRQQPGQSLTLIATANQGSEATYESGFVIDKFPISRPNLTFSTLTVSNMSPEDSSIYLCSVFRVQDEKLFFGSGTQLSVL.

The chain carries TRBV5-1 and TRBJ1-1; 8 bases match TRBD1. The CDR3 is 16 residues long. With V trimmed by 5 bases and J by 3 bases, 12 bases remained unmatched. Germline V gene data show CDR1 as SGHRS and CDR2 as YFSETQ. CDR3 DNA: TGCGCCAGCAGAAATGGACAGGGAGCTGTGGACACTGAAGCTTTCTTT. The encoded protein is CASRNGQGAVDTEAFF.

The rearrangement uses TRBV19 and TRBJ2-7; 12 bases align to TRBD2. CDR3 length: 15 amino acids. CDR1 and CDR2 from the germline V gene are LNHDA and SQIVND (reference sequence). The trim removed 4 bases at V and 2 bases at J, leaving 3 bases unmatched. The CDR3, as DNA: TGTGCCAGTAGTAGACTAGCGGGGGCAGCCTACGAGCAGTACTTC. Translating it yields CASSRLAGAAYEQYF. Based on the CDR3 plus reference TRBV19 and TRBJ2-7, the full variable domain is DGGITQSPKYLFRKEGQNVTLSCEQNLNHDAMYWYRQDPGQGLRLIYYSQIVNDFQKGDIAEGYSVSREKKESFPLTVTSAQKNPTAFYLCASSRLAGAAYEQYFGPGTRLTVT.

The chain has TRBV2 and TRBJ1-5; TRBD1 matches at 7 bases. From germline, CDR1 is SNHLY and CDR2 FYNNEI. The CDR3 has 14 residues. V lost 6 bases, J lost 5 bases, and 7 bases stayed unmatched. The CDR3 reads CASRKDRQDQPQHF. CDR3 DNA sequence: TGTGCCAGCAGGAAGGACAGGCAGGATCAGCCCCAGCATTTT.

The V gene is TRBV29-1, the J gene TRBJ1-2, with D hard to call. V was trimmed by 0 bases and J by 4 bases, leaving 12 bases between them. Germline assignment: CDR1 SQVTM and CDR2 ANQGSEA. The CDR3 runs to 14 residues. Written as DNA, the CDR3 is TGCAGCGTTGAAGATCTGGGTTCAGGCTATGGCTACACCTTC. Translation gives CSVEDLGSGYGYTF.

CDR3: CASSVTGQGGSGNQPQHF. CDR3 bases: TGTGCCAGCAGTGTAACGGGACAGGGTGGCTCCGGCAATCAGCCCCAGCATTTT. V is TRBV6-1 and J is TRBJ1-5, with 9 bases identical to TRBD1. With V trimmed by 4 bases and J by 2 bases, 12 bases remained unmatched. In germline, CDR1 is MNHNS, CDR2 SASEGT. The CDR3 covers 18 residues.

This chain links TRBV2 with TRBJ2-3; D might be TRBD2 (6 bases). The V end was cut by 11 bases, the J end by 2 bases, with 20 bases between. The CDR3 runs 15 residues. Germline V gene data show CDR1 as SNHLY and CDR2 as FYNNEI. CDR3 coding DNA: TGTGCCTACAGTCGGGACTCGATACTCACAGATACGCAGTATTTT. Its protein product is CAYSRDSILTDTQYF.

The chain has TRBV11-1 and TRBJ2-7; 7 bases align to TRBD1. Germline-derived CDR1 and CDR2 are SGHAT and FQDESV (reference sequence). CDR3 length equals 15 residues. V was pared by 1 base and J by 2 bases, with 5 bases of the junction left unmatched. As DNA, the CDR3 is TGTGCCAGCAGCTTAGTTGGCCAGGGGGCCTACGAGCAGTACTTC. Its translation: CASSLVGQGAYEQYF.

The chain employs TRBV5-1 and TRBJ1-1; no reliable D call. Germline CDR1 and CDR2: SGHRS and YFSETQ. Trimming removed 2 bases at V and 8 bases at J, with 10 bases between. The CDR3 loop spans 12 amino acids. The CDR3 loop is CASSFVNSEAFF. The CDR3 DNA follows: TGCGCCAGCAGCTTTGTCAACTCCGAAGCTTTCTTT. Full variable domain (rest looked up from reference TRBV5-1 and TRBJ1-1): KAGVTQTPRYLIKTRGQQVTLSCSPISGHRSVSWYQQTPGQGLQFLFEYFSETQRNKGNFPGRFSGRQFSNSRSEMNVSTLELGDSALYLCASSFVNSEAFFGQGTRLTVV.

The CDR3 region is CAWDRINQPQHF. CDR3 coding DNA: TGTGCCTGGGACAGAATCAATCAGCCCCAGCATTTT. The rearrangement links TRBV30 to TRBJ1-5, with TRBD1 as a possible D gene (5 bases). Trimming removed 5 bases from V and 3 bases from J, with 8 bases in between. Germline V CDR1 and CDR2: GTSNPN, SVGIG (reference sequence). The CDR3 runs to 12 residues.

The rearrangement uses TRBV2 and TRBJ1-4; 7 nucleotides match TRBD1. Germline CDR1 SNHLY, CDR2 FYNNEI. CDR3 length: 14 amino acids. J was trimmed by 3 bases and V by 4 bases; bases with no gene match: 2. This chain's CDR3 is CASSGQGANEKLFF. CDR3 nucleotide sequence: TGTGCCAGCAGTGGACAGGGAGCTAATGAAAAACTGTTTTTT.

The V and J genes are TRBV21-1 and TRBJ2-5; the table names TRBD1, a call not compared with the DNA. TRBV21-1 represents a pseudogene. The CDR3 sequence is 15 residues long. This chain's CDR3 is CASNLGQGRGETQYF. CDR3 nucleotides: TGTGCCAGCAACTTAGGACAGGGACGTGGGGAGACCCAGTACTTC.

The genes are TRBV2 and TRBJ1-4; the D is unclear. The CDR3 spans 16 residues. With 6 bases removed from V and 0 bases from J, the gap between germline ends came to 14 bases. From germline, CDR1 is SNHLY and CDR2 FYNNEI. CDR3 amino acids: CASSAVGVSTNEKLFF. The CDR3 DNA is TGTGCCAGCAGCGCGGTAGGAGTCTCAACTAATGAAAAACTGTTTTTT.

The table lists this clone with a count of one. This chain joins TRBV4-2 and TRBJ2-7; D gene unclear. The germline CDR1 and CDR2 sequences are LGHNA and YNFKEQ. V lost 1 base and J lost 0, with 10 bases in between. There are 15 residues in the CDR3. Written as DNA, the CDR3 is TGTGCCAGCAGCCAAGGTGTCGGTTACTCCTACGAGCAGTACTTC. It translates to CASSQGVGYSYEQYF.

The CDR3 nucleotides are TGCAGTGCTAGGCGAAGCAATGAGCAGTTCTTC. It encodes CSARRSNEQFF. This chain uses TRBV20-1 with TRBJ2-1; D is undetermined. Germline-derived CDR1 and CDR2 are DFQATT and SNEGSKA (reference sequence). V was pared by 3 bases and J by 6 bases, with 6 bases between. There are 11 residues in the CDR3.

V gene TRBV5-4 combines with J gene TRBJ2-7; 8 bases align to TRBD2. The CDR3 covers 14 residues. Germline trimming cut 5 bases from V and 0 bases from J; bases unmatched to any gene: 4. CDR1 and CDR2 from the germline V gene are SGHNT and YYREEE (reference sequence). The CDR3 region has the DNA TGTGCCAGCAGACCAAGCGGGGGCTCCTACGAGCAGTACTTC. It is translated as CASRPSGGSYEQYF.

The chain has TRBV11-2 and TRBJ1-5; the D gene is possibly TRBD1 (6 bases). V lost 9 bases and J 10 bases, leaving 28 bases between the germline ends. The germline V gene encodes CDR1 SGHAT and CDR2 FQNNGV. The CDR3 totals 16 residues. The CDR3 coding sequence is TGTGCCAGACTAACACTACAGGGCAGGCTCAAGGACCCCCAGCATTTT. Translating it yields CARLTLQGRLKDPQHF.

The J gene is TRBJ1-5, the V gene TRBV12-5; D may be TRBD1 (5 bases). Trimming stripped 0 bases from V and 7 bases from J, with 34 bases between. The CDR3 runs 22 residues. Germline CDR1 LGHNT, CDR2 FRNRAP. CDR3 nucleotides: TGTGCTAGTGGTTTGGTACAAGAGGGCAGAAAGTGGTCCTGGACGGGGGAACAGCCCCAGCATTTT. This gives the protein CASGLVQEGRKWSWTGEQPQHF.

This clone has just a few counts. CDR3 DNA sequence: TGTGCCAGCAGTGAAAGGGGGACACGCTACGAGCAGTACTTC. It yields the protein CASSERGTRYEQYF. The V and J genes are TRBV6-1 and TRBJ2-7; D may be TRBD1 (6 bases). This CDR3 comprises 14 residues. Trimming left V 2 bases short and J 3 bases short, with 11 bases between. Germline V gene data show CDR1 as MNHNS and CDR2 as SASEGT.

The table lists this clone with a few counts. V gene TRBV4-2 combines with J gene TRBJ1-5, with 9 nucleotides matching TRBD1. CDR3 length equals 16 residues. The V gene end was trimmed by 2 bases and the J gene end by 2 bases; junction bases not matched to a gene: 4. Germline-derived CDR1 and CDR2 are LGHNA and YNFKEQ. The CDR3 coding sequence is TGTGCCAGCAGCCAATCACAGGGGGCTGGCAATCAGCCCCAGCATTTT. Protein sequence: CASSQSQGAGNQPQHF.

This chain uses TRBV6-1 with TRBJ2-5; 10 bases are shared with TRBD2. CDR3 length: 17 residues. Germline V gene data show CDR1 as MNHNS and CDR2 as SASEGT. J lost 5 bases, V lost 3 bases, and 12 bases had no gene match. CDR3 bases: TGTGCCAGCAGTGACGGGGCTAGCGGGGGCCTGGGGGAGACCCAGTACTTC. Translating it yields CASSDGASGGLGETQYF.

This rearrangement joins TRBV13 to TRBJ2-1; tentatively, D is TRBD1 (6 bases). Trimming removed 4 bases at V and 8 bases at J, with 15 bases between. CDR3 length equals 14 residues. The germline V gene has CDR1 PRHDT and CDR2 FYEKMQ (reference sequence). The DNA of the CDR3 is TGTGCCAGCAGCTCCATACAGGGAAGGGATGAGCAGTTCTTC. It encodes CASSSIQGRDEQFF. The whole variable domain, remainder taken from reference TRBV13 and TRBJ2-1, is AAGVIQSPRHLIKEKRETATLKCYPIPRHDTVYWYQQGPGQDPQFLISFYEKMQSDKGSIPDRFSAQQFSDYHSELNMSSLELGDSALYFCASSSIQGRDEQFFGPGTRLTVL.

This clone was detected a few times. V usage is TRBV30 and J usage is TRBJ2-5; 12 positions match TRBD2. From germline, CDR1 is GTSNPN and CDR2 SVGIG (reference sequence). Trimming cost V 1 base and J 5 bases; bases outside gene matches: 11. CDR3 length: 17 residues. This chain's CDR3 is CAWSALAGGLLYETQYF. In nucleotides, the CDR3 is TGTGCCTGGAGTGCCCTAGCGGGGGGGCTTTTGTATGAGACCCAGTACTTC.

The CDR3 sequence: CASSQSSLSGFRGYSNQPQHF. In DNA form, the CDR3 reads TGCGCCAGCAGTCAATCGAGTCTTTCCGGGTTTAGGGGGTATTCCAATCAGCCCCAGCATTTT. This chain links TRBV23-1 with TRBJ1-5; perhaps TRBD1 as D (6 bases). TRBV23-1 is identified as an open reading frame with a role that is uncertain. This CDR3 comprises 21 residues. The germline V and J ends were trimmed by 0 bases and 3 bases, with 27 bases remaining between them.